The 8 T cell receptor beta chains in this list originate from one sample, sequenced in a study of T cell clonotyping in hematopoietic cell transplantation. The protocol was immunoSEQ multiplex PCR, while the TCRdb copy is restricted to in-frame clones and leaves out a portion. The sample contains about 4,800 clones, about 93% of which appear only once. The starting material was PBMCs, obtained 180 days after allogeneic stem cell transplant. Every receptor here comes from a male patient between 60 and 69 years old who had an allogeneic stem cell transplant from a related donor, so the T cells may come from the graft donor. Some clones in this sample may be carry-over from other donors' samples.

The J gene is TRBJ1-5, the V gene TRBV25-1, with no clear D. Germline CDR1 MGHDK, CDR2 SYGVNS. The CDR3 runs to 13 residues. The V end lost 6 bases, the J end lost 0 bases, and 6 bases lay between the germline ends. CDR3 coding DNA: TGTGCCAGCAGAGGGAGTAGCAATCAGCCCCAGCATTTT. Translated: CASRGSSNQPQHF.

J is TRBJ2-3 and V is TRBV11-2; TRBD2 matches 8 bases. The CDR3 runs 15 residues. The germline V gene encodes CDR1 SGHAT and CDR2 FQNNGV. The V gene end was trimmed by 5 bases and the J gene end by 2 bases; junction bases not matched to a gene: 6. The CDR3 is CASSRGLATTDTQYF. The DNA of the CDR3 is TGTGCCAGCAGCCGCGGACTAGCAACCACAGATACGCAGTATTTT.

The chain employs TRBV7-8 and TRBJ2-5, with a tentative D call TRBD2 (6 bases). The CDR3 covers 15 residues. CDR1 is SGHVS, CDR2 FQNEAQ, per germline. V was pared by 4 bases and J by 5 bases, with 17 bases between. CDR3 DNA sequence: TGTGCCAGCAGCTCGTTTCGGGGGTCAGGGGAGACCCAGTACTTC. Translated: CASSSFRGSGETQYF.

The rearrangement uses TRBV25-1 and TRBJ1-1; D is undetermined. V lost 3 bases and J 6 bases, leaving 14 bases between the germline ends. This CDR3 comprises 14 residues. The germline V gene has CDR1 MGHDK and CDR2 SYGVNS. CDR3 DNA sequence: TGTGCCAGCAGTGAGTTCGGTGGGTGGGCTGAAGCTTTCTTT. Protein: CASSEFGGWAEAFF.

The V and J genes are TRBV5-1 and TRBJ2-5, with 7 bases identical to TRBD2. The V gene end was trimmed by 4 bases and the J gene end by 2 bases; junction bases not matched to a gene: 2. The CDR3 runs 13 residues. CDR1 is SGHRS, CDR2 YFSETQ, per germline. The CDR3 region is CASSTGGQETQYF. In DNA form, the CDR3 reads TGCGCCAGCAGCACCGGGGGGCAAGAGACCCAGTACTTC.

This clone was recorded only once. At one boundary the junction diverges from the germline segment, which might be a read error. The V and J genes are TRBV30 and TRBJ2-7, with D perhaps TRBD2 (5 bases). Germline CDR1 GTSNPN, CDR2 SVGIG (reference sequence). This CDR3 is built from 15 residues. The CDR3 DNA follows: TGTGCCCGGAGTGTACCCGGACTGGGCTCCTACGAGCAGTACTTC. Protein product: CARSVPGLGSYEQYF. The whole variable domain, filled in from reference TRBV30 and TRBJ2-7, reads SQTIHQWPATLVQPVGSPLSLECTVEGTSNPNLYWYRQAAGRGLQLLFYSVGIGQISSEVPQNLSASRPQDRQFILSSKKLLLSDSGFYLCARSVPGLGSYEQYFGPGTRLTVT.

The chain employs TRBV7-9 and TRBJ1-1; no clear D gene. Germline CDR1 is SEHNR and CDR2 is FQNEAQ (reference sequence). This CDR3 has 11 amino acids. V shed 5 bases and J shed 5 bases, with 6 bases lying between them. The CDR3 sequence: CASSLTTEAFF. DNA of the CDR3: TGTGCCAGCAGCCTGACAACTGAAGCTTTCTTT.

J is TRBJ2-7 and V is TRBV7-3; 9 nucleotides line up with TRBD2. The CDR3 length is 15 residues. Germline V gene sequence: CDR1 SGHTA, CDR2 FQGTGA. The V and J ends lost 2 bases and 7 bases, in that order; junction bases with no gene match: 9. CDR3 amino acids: CASSLLAGGAEEQYF. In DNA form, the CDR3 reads TGTGCCAGCAGCTTACTTGCGGGAGGGGCGGAAGAGCAGTACTTC.